The present T cell receptor (beta chain) was sequenced within a study of blood T cell repertoires in COVID-19 (dated by TCRdb to about 2020). Concerning the study at large: Samples from collaborators originated in the United States, Italy and Spain and spanned both the acute and convalescent phases of COVID-19. The sample metadata nearly always contained a de-identified subject ID, COVID-19 status, age in years and sex. The dataset comprised deeply sampled blood TCRbeta repertoires from subjects exposed to, actively infected with, or recovered from COVID-19. The repertoires were released in a freely available public database meant as a resource for research on the immune response to SARS-CoV-2. Where HLA class I and class II types were available, the types were taken from metadata supplied by the sample provider, not from assay-based typing. The prospective study material was composed of cDNA or gDNA derived from T cells, B-cell-depleted T cells, or PBMCs. Samples were obtained from the ongoing ImmuneRACE study (first 160 participants) and from 1,254 subjects provided by 6 global collaborators.

TCRbeta CDR3 regions were amplified from genomic DNA by means of the immunoSEQ Assay, a bias-controlled multiplex PCR. The authors processed their data as follows. The number of nucleated cells in each sample was estimated from the amplification of reference gene primers within the assay. To quantify the absolute abundance of each unique TCRbeta CDR3 rearrangement, sequence reads were collapsed and filtered. For each sample, productive Simpson clonality was calculated as the square root of Simpson's diversity index over productive rearrangements. TCRdb re-hosts the immuneACCESS table, in-frame sequences only. Its copies lack some clones; in the studies checked, an unresolved V gene accounts for under half of them, and the cause for the rest is not known. The D gene and trimming were derived from the DNA, and the V and J assignments and clone size from that table. The sample table contains under 150,000 clones; only one count was recorded for approximately 85% of them. Around 3.3% of the sample is held by the ten biggest clonotypes.

CDR1 and CDR2, per the germline V gene (reference sequence), are DFQATT and SNEGSKA. From the cysteine up to the phenylalanine, the CDR3 has a length of 14 residues. Only CDR3 DNA remains: 42 bases, in frame from the first base. V loses 3 bases of germline sequence and J loses 1 base, and the interval between the two ends is 12 bases. A single count supports this clone. Its antigen remains unidentified. No quality values exist for individual bases; no much larger clone is one base distant. Collaborating institutions collected whole blood in K2EDTA tubes following their own protocols. Collaborator samples were shipped for TCRbeta analysis as frozen whole blood, isolated PBMCs, or DNA extracted from either sample type. The full study reports these points: The quantity of clinical and demographic metadata differed by source and by participant and was supplied without curation.

The material sequenced was peripheral blood. The clonotype was recovered from a man aged 40-55 years with acute or convalescent COVID-19. The sequence is built from TRBV20-1 and TRBJ1-1; no confident D gene assignment can be made. The CDR3 sequence is CSASFTAGNTEAFF. In nucleotide form, the sequence is TGCAGTGCTAGTTTTACCGCGGGGAACACTGAAGCTTTCTTT.